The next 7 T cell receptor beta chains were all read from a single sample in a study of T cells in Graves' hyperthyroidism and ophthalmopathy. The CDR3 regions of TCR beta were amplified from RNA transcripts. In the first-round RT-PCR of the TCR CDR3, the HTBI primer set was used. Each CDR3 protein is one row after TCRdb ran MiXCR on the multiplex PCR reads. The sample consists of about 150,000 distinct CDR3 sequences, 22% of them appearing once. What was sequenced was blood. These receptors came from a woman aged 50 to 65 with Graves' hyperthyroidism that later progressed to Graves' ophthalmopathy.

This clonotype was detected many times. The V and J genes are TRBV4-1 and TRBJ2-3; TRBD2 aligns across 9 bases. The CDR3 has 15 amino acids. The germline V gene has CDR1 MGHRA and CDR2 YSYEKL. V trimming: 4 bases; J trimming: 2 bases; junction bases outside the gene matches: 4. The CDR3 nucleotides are TGCGCCAGCAGCCCGACTAGCGGACCCACAGATACGCAGTATTTT. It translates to CASSPTSGPTDTQYF.

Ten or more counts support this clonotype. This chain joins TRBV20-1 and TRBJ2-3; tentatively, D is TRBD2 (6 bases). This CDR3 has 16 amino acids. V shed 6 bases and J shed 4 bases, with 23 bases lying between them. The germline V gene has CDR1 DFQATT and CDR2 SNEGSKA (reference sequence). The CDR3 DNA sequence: TGCAGTGCAGCCCCCTCGACTAGAGGAACGGCAGATACGCAGTATTTT. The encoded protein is CSAAPSTRGTADTQYF.

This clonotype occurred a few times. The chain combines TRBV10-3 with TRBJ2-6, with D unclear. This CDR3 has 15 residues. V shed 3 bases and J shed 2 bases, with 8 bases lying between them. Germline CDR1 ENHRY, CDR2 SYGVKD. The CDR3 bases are TGTGCCATCAGTGAAATGGTAGCTGGGGCCAACGTCCTGACTTTC. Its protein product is CAISEMVAGANVLTF.

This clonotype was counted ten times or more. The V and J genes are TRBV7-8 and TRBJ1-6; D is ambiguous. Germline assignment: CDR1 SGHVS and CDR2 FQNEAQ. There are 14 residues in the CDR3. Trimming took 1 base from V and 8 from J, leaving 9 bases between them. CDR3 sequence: CASSLGKGDSPLHF. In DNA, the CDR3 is TGTGCCAGCAGCTTAGGGAAGGGAGATTCACCCCTCCACTTT. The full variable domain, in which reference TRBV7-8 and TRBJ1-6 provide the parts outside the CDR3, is GAGVSQSPRYKVAKRGQDVALRCDPISGHVSLFWYQQALGQGPEFLTYFQNEAQLDKSGLPSDRFFAERPEGSVSTLKIQRTQQEDSAVYLCASSLGKGDSPLHFGNGTRLTVT.

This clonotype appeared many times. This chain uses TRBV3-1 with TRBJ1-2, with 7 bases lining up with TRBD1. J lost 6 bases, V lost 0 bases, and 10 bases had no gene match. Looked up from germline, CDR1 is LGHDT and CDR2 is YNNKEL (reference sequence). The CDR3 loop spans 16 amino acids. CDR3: CASSQDPGGLFDGYTF. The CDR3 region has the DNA TGTGCCAGCAGCCAAGATCCAGGGGGTCTCTTCGATGGCTACACCTTC.

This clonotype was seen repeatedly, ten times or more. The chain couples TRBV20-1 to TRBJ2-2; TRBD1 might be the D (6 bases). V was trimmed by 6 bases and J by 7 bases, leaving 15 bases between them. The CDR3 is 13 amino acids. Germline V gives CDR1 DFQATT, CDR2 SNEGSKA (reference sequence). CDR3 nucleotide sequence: TGCAGTGCCTATCAGGGGAGTGGCGGGGAGCTGTTTTTT. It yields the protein CSAYQGSGGELFF.

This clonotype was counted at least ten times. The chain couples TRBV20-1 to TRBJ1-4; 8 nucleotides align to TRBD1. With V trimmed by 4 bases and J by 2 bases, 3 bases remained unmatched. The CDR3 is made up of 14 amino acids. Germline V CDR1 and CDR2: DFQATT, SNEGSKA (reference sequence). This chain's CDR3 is CSATNRGTNEKLFF. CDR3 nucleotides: TGCAGTGCTACAAACAGGGGGACTAATGAAAAACTGTTTTTT.